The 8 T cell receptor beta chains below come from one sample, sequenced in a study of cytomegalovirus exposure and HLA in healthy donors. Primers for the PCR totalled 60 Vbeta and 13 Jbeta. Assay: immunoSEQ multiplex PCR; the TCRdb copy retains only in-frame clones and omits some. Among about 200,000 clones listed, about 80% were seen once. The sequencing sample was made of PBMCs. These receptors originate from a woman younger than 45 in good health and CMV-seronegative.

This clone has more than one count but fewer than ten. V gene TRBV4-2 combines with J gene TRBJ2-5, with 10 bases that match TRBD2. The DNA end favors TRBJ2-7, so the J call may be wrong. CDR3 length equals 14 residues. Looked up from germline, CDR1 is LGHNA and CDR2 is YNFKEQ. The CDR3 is CASSRPSGSYEQYF. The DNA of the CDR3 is TGTGCCAGCAGCCGACCTAGCGGGAGCTACGAGCAGTACTTC.

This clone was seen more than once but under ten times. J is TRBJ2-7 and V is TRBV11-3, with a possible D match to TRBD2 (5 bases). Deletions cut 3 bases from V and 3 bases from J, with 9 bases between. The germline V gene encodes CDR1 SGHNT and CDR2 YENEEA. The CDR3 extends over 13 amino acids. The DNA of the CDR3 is TGTGCCAGCAGCTTGAGACTAAACTACGAGCAGTACTTC. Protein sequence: CASSLRLNYEQYF.

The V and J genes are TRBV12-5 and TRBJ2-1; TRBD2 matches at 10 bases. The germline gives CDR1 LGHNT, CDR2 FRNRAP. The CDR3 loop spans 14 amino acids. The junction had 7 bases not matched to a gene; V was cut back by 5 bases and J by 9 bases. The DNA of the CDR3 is TGTGCTAGTGGTACTAAGCTAGCGGGGGCTGAGCAGTTCTTC. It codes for CASGTKLAGAEQFF.

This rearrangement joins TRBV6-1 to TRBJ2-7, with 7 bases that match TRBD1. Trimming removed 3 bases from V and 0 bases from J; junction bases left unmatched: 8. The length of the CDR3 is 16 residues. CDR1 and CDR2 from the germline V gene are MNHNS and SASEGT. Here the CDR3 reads CASSERETGISYEQYF. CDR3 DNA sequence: TGTGCCAGCAGTGAGCGCGAGACAGGGATCTCCTACGAGCAGTACTTC.

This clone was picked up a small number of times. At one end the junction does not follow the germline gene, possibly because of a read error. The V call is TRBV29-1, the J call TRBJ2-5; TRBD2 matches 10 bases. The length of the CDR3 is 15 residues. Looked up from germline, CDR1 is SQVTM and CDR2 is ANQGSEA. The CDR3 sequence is CSAELSGRYQETQYF. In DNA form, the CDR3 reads TGCAGCGCTGAACTTAGCGGGAGGTACCAAGAGACCCAGTACTTC.

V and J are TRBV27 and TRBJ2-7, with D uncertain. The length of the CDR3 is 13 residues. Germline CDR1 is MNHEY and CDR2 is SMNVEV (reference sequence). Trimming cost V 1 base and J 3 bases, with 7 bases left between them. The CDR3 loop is CASSLYIYYEQYF. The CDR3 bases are TGTGCCAGCAGTTTATATATTTACTACGAGCAGTACTTC.

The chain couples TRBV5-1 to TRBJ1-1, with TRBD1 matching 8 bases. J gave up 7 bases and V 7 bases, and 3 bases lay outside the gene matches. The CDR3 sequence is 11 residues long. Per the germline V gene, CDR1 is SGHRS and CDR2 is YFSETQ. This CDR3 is CASRDRLEAFF. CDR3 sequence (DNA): TGCGCCAGCCGGGACAGGCTTGAAGCTTTCTTT.

DNA for the CDR3: TGTGCCAGCACCTTAGCGGGGCCTTCCTACGAGCAGTACTTC. It encodes CASTLAGPSYEQYF. This rearrangement joins TRBV5-5 to TRBJ2-7, with 8 bases identical to TRBD2. V lost 6 bases, J lost 1 base, and 6 bases stayed unmatched. The CDR3 extends over 14 amino acids. Germline values: CDR1 SGHKS, CDR2 YYEKEE (reference sequence).